The clone carrying this TCR beta chain was found a few times. These data belong to a study of identical twins. Via MiXCR, TCRdb re-called the 5' RACE reads, giving one row per CDR3 protein. The profile covers over 250,000 distinct CDR3 sequences, with more than 8% appearing a single time and 6% to 8.5% taken by the ten largest. Germline V lookup: CDR1 SGHKS, CDR2 YYEKEE (reference sequence). This CDR3 is built from 15 residues. The V end lost 0 bases, the J end lost 3 bases, and 10 bases lay between the germline ends. These same records also appear under a second study, on yellow fever vaccine responses in identical twins.

Sequencing used CD8+ T cells sorted from blood. The chain employs TRBV5-5 and TRBJ2-1, with D possibly being TRBD2 (6 bases). The sequence derives from a woman aged 18-29 years in good health. In DNA form, the CDR3 reads TGTGCCAGCAGCTTGGTGGGGGGAGGCTACAATGAGCAGTTCTTC. Its protein is CASSLVGGGYNEQFF.